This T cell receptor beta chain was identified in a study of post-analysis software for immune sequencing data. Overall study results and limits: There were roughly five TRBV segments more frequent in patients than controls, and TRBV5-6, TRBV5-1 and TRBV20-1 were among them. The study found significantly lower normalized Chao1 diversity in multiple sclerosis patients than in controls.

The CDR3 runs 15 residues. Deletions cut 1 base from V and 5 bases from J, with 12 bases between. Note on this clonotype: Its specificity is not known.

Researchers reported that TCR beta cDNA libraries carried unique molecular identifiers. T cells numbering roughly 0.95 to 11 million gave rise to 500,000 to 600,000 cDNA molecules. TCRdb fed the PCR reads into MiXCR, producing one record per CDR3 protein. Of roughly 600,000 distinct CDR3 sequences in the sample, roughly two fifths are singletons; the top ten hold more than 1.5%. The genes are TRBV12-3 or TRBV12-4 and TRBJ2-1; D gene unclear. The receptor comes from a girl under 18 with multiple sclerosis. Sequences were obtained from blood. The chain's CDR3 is CASSLGALRDNEQFF. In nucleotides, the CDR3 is TGTGCCAGCAGTTTAGGGGCCCTCCGGGACAATGAGCAGTTCTTC.